This TCR beta chain stems from a study of T cell responses to AZD1222 COVID-19 vaccine. Looking at the study overall: It was second doses at about 4 or about 12 weeks that were pooled. Study-wide findings and caveats: All repertoire sampling was performed exclusively after the peak T cell response. Seropositive status at baseline applied to only five to seven AZD1222 recipients. Among vaccine-associated CD4 TCRs, coverage spanned spike, with dominance at 160-218 and 743-854.

Worth noting for this clone: Its target is not known.

The germline V gene encodes CDR1 MNHEY and CDR2 SVGEGT. Deletions cut 2 bases from V and 3 bases from J, with 8 bases between. This CDR3 is 14 amino acids long. Profiled with immunoSEQ multiplex PCR; TCRdb holds only in-frame clones, not every one. The sample lists about 150,000 clones, about nine tenths seen once, with over 1.5% in the top ten. Material: peripheral blood, obtained on day 0 of AZD1222 vaccination. The chain combines TRBV6-2 or TRBV6-3 with TRBJ2-1; no clear D gene. The receptor was isolated from an adult in good health. This chain's CDR3 is CASSYGTYYNEQFF. The DNA for the CDR3 is TGTGCCAGCAGTTACGGAACATACTACAATGAGCAGTTCTTC.